These 28 T cell receptor beta chains were sequenced from one sample in a study of blood T cells in healthy people across ages (dated by TCRdb to between 2015 and 2016). The receptor library was made with 5' RACE. The instrument was an Illumina HiSeq 2500. A second about 6 to 11 cycle PCR used a sample-barcoded 5' primer and a J-beta primer mix. TCRdb ran its own pipeline on the public reads, namely fastp trimming at Q25 and MiXCR clone calling, and kept in-frame beta chains. Rows with a matching CDR3 protein are joined into one entry that keeps the most common DNA and genes. The sample table shows almost 300,000 distinct CDR3 sequences, and 25% to 30% are seen once. Clones ranked in the top ten supply around 30% of the sample. The sequencing sample was made of blood. These TCRs come from a woman in her sixties or seventies in good health.

As for this clonotype: In this CDR3 the conserved last residue, phenylalanine or tryptophan, is missing, so a read error is likely. The chain combines TRBV3-1 with TRBJ1-1; D is uncertain. Germline CDR1 and CDR2: LGHDT and YNNKEL (reference sequence). V was shortened by 5 bases and J by 0 bases, with 13 bases between the two germline ends. The length of the CDR3 is 15 residues. In nucleotides, the CDR3 is TGTGCCAGCAGCGATCGGGGAATAATGAACACTGAAGCTTTCTCT. Translation: CASSDRGIMNTEAFS.

Points on this clonotype: Being one base from a much bigger clone, this may be a read error. The chain combines TRBV28 with TRBJ2-5; D is unresolved. The J call may not be correct, given that the DNA end is closer to TRBJ2-1. CDR3 length equals 14 residues. Germline-derived CDR1 and CDR2 are MDHEN and SYDVKM. In DNA, the CDR3 is TGTGCCAGCATTAAAGGGCGGAAATACAATGAGCAGTTCTTC. It encodes CASIKGRKYNEQFF.

This clonotype was recorded many times. CDR3: CASTLAGVGNTIYF. As DNA, the CDR3 is TGTGCCAGCACCTTGGCAGGGGTCGGAAACACCATATATTTT. The chain has TRBV12-3 or TRBV12-4 and TRBJ1-3, with D possibly matching TRBD1 (6 bases). The CDR3 has 14 amino acids. Between the trimmed V and J ends, which lost 7 bases and 4 bases, there was a span of 14 bases.

The chain has TRBV6-1 and TRBJ1-5; D remains ambiguous. Germline lookup yields CDR1 MNHNS and CDR2 SASEGT. The CDR3 has 11 amino acids. Trimming removed 3 bases from V and 5 bases from J, with 2 bases in between. Written as DNA, the CDR3 is TGTGCCAGCAGTGAGGATCAGCCCCAGCATTTT. Translated: CASSEDQPQHF.

This clonotype was detected many times. The CDR3 reads CASSLLLPPGLAGGPLTGELFF. In nucleotides, the CDR3 is TGTGCCAGCAGTCTGCTTCTCCCACCGGGACTAGCGGGAGGGCCGCTCACCGGGGAGCTGTTTTTT. The V call is TRBV28, the J call TRBJ2-2; TRBD2 matches at 16 bases. V was pared by 5 bases and J by 4 bases, with 19 bases of the junction left unmatched. This CDR3 is 22 amino acids long. Germline CDR1 and CDR2: MDHEN and SYDVKM.

This chain connects TRBV20-1 to TRBJ2-5; 7 nucleotides align to TRBD2. Losses at the gene ends were 0 bases for V and 2 bases for J; bases not matched to a gene: 6. There are 15 residues in the CDR3. CDR1 is DFQATT, CDR2 SNEGSKA, per germline (reference sequence). DNA for the CDR3: TGCAGTGCTAGAGAACCGGGACTACTACAAGAGACCCAGTACTTC. Protein product: CSAREPGLLQETQYF.

This clonotype was counted between two and nine times. The chain combines TRBV20-1 with TRBJ2-2; a weak D match, TRBD2 (5 bases). The V gene lost 5 bases and the J gene lost 6 bases, with 10 bases spanning the gap. Germline CDR1 reads DFQATT; CDR2 reads SNEGSKA (reference sequence). This CDR3 comprises 12 residues. The CDR3 bases are TGCAGTGCTGCCGAGGGTCCCGGGGAGCTGTTTTTT. This sequence encodes CSAAEGPGELFF.

The V and J genes are TRBV2 and TRBJ2-5; 8 positions agree with TRBD1. The J call could be wrong; TRBJ2-7 is a better fit for the DNA end. The CDR3 has 16 residues. Germline loops: CDR1 SNHLY, CDR2 FYNNEI. The CDR3 DNA sequence: TGTGCCAGCAGTGAAGCGCAGGGGGCCGGGACCTACGAGCAGTACTTC. Translation gives CASSEAQGAGTYEQYF.

The CDR3 sequence is CASSFLGGDNSPLHF. In DNA, the CDR3 is TGCGCCAGCAGCTTTTTGGGGGGGGATAATTCACCCCTCCACTTT. The chain joins TRBV5-1 to TRBJ1-6, with D perhaps TRBD1 (5 bases). The CDR3 spans 15 residues. V gave up 2 bases and J gave up 5 bases, with 11 bases separating them. Germline lookup yields CDR1 SGHRS and CDR2 YFSETQ.

This chain uses TRBV20-1 with TRBJ2-5; TRBD2 is a possible D gene (5 bases). The J call is in doubt because the DNA end fits TRBJ2-7 better. There are 14 residues in the CDR3. The germline CDR1 and CDR2 sequences are DFQATT and SNEGSKA (reference sequence). This chain's CDR3 is CSAREAAGVYEQYF. The CDR3 DNA is TGCAGTGCTAGAGAAGCGGCCGGGGTGTACGAGCAGTACTTC.

This clonotype was counted a single time. This chain links TRBV7-2 with TRBJ2-7; either TRBD1 or TRBD2 may fit D (7 bases each). Germline V gene lookup returns CDR1 SGHTA and CDR2 FQGNSA. This CDR3 has 14 amino acids. Between the trimmed V and J ends, which lost 4 bases and 6 bases, there was a span of 16 bases. CDR3 sequence: CASSSRGGVGEQYF. In nucleotides, the CDR3 is TGTGCCAGCAGCTCCAGGGGGGGGGTTGGCGAGCAGTACTTC. The whole variable domain, remainder taken from reference TRBV7-2 and TRBJ2-7, is GAGVSQSPSNKVTEKGKDVELRCDPISGHTALYWYRQSLGQGLEFLIYFQGNSAPDKSGLPSDRFSAERTGGSVSTLTIQRTQQEDSAVYLCASSSRGGVGEQYFGPGTRLTVT.

This clonotype occurred a few times. The chain combines TRBV4-1 with TRBJ2-3; D may be TRBD1 (6 bases). The CDR3 consists of 17 residues. With 0 bases removed from V and 2 bases from J, the gap between germline ends came to 15 bases. In germline, CDR1 is MGHRA, CDR2 YSYEKL. The CDR3 is CASSQDPPGANTDTQYF. CDR3 coding DNA: TGCGCCAGCAGCCAAGATCCGCCAGGGGCAAACACAGATACGCAGTATTTT.

This CDR3 reads CASSLMNEQYF. Here the CDR3 DNA reads TGTGCCAGCAGCTTAATGAACGAGCAGTACTTC. The chain links TRBV7-2 to TRBJ2-7; D call uncertain. The CDR3 totals 11 residues. Germline V lookup: CDR1 SGHTA, CDR2 FQGNSA. Trimming took 2 bases from V and 5 from J, leaving 4 bases between them.

The chain is built from TRBV11-2 and TRBJ2-7, with D unclear. There are 13 residues in the CDR3. V lost 8 bases, J lost 3 bases, and 14 bases lay in between. Per the germline V gene, CDR1 is SGHAT and CDR2 is FQNNGV. Here the CDR3 reads CASGLGRSYEQYF. The CDR3 bases are TGTGCCAGCGGCCTAGGACGGAGCTACGAGCAGTACTTC.

This clonotype appeared a few times. The chain combines TRBV28 with TRBJ1-6; 9 nucleotides match TRBD1. J lost 1 base, V lost 6 bases, and 7 bases had no gene match. Germline CDR1 reads MDHEN; CDR2 reads SYDVKM. The CDR3 contains 17 residues. The CDR3 spells CASRTQGALSYNSPLHF. In nucleotides, the CDR3 is TGTGCCAGCAGAACACAGGGGGCGCTTTCCTATAATTCACCCCTCCACTTT.

V and J are TRBV24-1 and TRBJ2-1, with 7 bases fitting TRBD2. The V and J ends lost 3 bases and 7 bases, in that order; junction bases with no gene match: 11. Germline V gives CDR1 KGHDR, CDR2 SFDVKD. The CDR3 loop spans 16 amino acids. For the CDR3, the DNA is TGTGCCACCAGTGATCTAACCGGCGGGAGTTTAAATGAGCAGTTCTTC. This gives the protein CATSDLTGGSLNEQFF.

The chain joins TRBV7-6 to TRBJ2-5; 11 bases agree with TRBD2. Judging by the DNA end, TRBJ2-1 fits better; the J call may be wrong. The length of the CDR3 is 15 residues. Germline CDR1 and CDR2: SGHVS and FNYEAQ. CDR3 bases: TGTGCCAGCAGCCGAGGGACTAGCGGCCGCAATGAGCAGTTCTTC. Protein sequence: CASSRGTSGRNEQFF.

The chain joins TRBV4-2 to TRBJ2-6; D gene unclear. Trimming removed 2 bases at V and 1 base at J, with 9 bases between. From germline, CDR1 is LGHNA and CDR2 YNFKEQ. The CDR3 is made up of 16 amino acids. Here the CDR3 DNA reads TGTGCCAGCAGCCAACTAGGGCGTTCTGGGGCCAACGTCCTGACTTTC. This translates into CASSQLGRSGANVLTF.

This clonotype was observed a handful of times. This chain uses TRBV7-2 with TRBJ2-3; D remains unclear. Trimming cost V 0 bases and J 1 base, with 14 bases left between them. The germline CDR1 and CDR2 sequences are SGHTA and FQGNSA. This CDR3 is 17 amino acids long. CDR3 loop: CASSLATATARTDTQYF. CDR3 sequence (DNA): TGTGCCAGCAGCTTAGCCACAGCCACGGCCCGCACAGATACGCAGTATTTT.

This clonotype turned up a few times. The rearrangement links TRBV20-1 to TRBJ2-1, with D perhaps matching TRBD2 (6 bases). The V end lost 5 bases, the J end lost 14 bases, and 13 bases lay between the germline ends. Germline CDR1 DFQATT, CDR2 SNEGSKA (reference sequence). This CDR3 has 10 residues. CDR3 DNA: TGCAGTGCTCGTGGTTGGGAGGAGTTCTTC. This sequence encodes CSARGWEEFF.

On this clonotype: At one boundary the junction diverges from the germline segment, which might be a read error. V usage is TRBV28 and J usage is TRBJ1-5, with TRBD1 as a possible D gene (5 bases). The CDR3 spans 15 residues. Germline assignment: CDR1 MDHEN and CDR2 SYDVKM. The CDR3 spells CASSLSKVRRQPQHF. CDR3 DNA: TGTGCCAGCAGTTTAAGTAAGGTCCGAAGACAGCCCCAACATTTT.

This clonotype was seen a few times. J is TRBJ2-2 and V is TRBV21-1; the DNA was not used to check the table's D call, TRBD2. TRBV21-1 is a pseudogene segment. This CDR3 has 17 residues. The chain's CDR3 is CASSPAGTRFSLGELFF. The CDR3 nucleotides read TGTGCCAGCAGTCCTGCCGGGACTAGATTCTCTCTTGGGGAGCTGTTTTTT.

V usage is TRBV15 and J usage is TRBJ1-5; TRBD1 is a possible D gene (5 bases). The CDR3 is made up of 15 amino acids. V was cut by 5 bases and J by 0 bases, with 11 bases left in between. Germline V gives CDR1 LNHNV, CDR2 YYDKDF (reference sequence). The DNA for the CDR3 is TGTGCCACCAGCGGGGGACTCCTTAGCAATCAGCCCCAGCATTTT. It translates to CATSGGLLSNQPQHF.

The chain combines TRBV29-1 with TRBJ2-5; TRBD2 matches 7 bases. The DNA end is more similar to TRBJ2-7, so the J call may be wrong. The V gene's germline CDR1 is SQVTM and CDR2 ANQGSEA. This CDR3 is built from 14 residues. The CDR3 region has the DNA TGCAGCGTTGACATGGGAGGGAGCTCCTACGAGCAGTACTTC. Its translation is CSVDMGGSSYEQYF.

The chain links TRBV20-1 to TRBJ2-5, with D tentatively TRBD1 (5 bases). The CDR3 loop spans 11 amino acids. Germline CDR1 is DFQATT and CDR2 is SNEGSKA (reference sequence). The V end lost 7 bases, the J end lost 5 bases, and 11 bases lay between the germline ends. This CDR3 is CSVRVSETQYF. DNA of the CDR3: TGCAGTGTCAGGGTTTCGGAGACCCAGTACTTC.

This clonotype appeared many times. The chain has TRBV7-2 and TRBJ2-3; 8 bases line up with TRBD1. The J segment lost 7 bases and the V segment lost 5 bases, leaving 14 bases of the junction unmatched. This CDR3 spans 16 amino acids. The V gene's germline CDR1 is SGHTA and CDR2 FQGNSA. CDR3: CASSPSGQGALNTQYF. In DNA form, the CDR3 reads TGTGCCAGCAGCCCCTCTGGGCAGGGGGCTCTCAATACGCAGTATTTT.

This clonotype has more than one count but fewer than ten. The CDR3 sequence is CASRQGDETYEQYF. CDR3 DNA: TGTGCCAGCAGGCAGGGGGACGAAACCTACGAGCAGTACTTC. This rearrangement joins TRBV6-5 to TRBJ2-5; 7 bases match TRBD1. Gene TRBJ2-7 matches the end of the DNA better, so the J call may be wrong. The CDR3 is 14 amino acids. Germline-derived CDR1 and CDR2 are MNHEY and SVGAGI.

The chain couples TRBV20-1 to TRBJ2-7, with a weak D call TRBD2 (5 bases). Germline V gene sequence: CDR1 DFQATT, CDR2 SNEGSKA (reference sequence). There are 12 residues in the CDR3. V gave up 1 base and J gave up 7 bases, with 11 bases separating them. The CDR3 sequence: CSARGLAPEQYF. CDR3 nucleotide sequence: TGCAGTGCTAGAGGTTTAGCGCCTGAGCAGTACTTC.